The following is a TCR beta chain sequence with its context. Its antigen is unidentified. CDR1 GTSNPN and CDR2 SVGIG come from the germline V gene (reference sequence). The CDR3 contains 11 residues. The V and J ends lost 1 base and 8 bases respectively, with 3 bases between them. Sequenced by immunoSEQ multiplex PCR; TCRdb stores in-frame clones only, minus some. The data show about 2,900 clones, 25% seen once. This sample is drawn from a study of T cells in localized non-small cell lung cancer. The study, taken as a whole, reports: Uninvolved adjacent lung had more T cell clonality than any other tissue, topping tumor. Higher blood T cell density went with longer overall survival. A single tumor region was sequenced, leaving heterogeneity possible. Out of the top 100 tumor clones, a median around 60 were seen in adjacent lung.

This clonotype originated in a male donor older than 55 with stage III lung adenocarcinoma. The starting material was lung tumor tissue, obtained before any cancer treatment. V is TRBV30 and J is TRBJ1-6; no reliable D call. The CDR3, as DNA: TGTGCCTGGAGTGGCCATTCACCCCTCCACTTT. Its translation: CAWSGHSPLHF.